This T cell receptor (beta chain) stems from a study of blood T cell repertoires in COVID-19. Study background: Acute and convalescent COVID-19 samples came from the United States, Italy and Spain. Nucleic acid was either cDNA or gDNA, and it came from T cells, B-cell-depleted T cells, or PBMCs.

V was trimmed by 2 bases and J by 4 bases, leaving 15 bases between them. The CDR3 loop spans 15 amino acids. Germline CDR1 is SQVTM and CDR2 is ANQGSEA. TCRdb's copy holds only in-frame clones and misses some; the assay was immunoSEQ multiplex PCR. The table shows 160,000 or so clones, with 80% occurring only once. This TCR came from a man aged 65 to 79 with active or convalescent COVID-19. The sequenced sample consisted of peripheral blood. This sequence joins TRBV29-1 and TRBJ1-5; the D gene is possibly TRBD1 (6 bases). The CDR3 DNA follows: TGCAGCGTTGAAAGGCAGGGGAAGGGAAATCAGCCCCAGCATTTT. Translation gives CSVERQGKGNQPQHF.